Shown below are 19 T cell receptor beta chains from a single sample sequenced in a study of T cells in tumors after PD-1 blockade. TCRdb's copy holds only in-frame clones and misses some; the assay was immunoSEQ multiplex PCR. The table has just under 65,000 clones, over 65% seen once. Sample: PBMCs, taken after anti-PD-1 treatment. Source of these receptors: a human donor with basal cell carcinoma.

This rearrangement joins TRBV28 to TRBJ2-7; TRBD1 might be the D (6 bases). V gave up 7 bases and J gave up 0 bases, with 13 bases separating them. This CDR3 contains 14 residues. CDR1 MDHEN and CDR2 SYDVKM come from the germline V gene. In DNA form, the CDR3 reads TGTGCCAGCAAAATCACAGGGAGCTCCTACGAGCAGTACTTC. Its translation: CASKITGSSYEQYF.

The V and J genes are TRBV28 and TRBJ2-3, with D unclear. This CDR3 region has 13 residues. Germline CDR1 MDHEN, CDR2 SYDVKM. V lost 4 bases and J lost 2, with 7 bases in between. In DNA form, the CDR3 reads TGTGCCAGCAGTTCTCACCTCACAGATACGCAGTATTTT. It translates to CASSSHLTDTQYF.

The J gene is TRBJ1-6, the V gene TRBV5-4; the D gene is possibly TRBD1 (6 bases). The CDR3 runs 15 residues. Deletions cut 4 bases from V and 7 bases from J, with 15 bases between. Germline lookup yields CDR1 SGHNT and CDR2 YYREEE (reference sequence). For the CDR3, the DNA is TGTGCCAGCAGCGAGGGGGGGGGTTACAATTCACCCCTCCACTTT. This sequence encodes CASSEGGGYNSPLHF.

The J gene is TRBJ2-2, the V gene TRBV4-2; 8 nucleotides agree with TRBD2. This CDR3 spans 15 amino acids. V lost 4 bases, J lost 4 bases, and 5 bases stayed unmatched. Germline V gene data show CDR1 as LGHNA and CDR2 as YNFKEQ. This CDR3 reads CASSRERGRTGELFF. In nucleotides, the CDR3 is TGTGCCAGCAGCCGGGAGCGGGGGCGCACCGGGGAGCTGTTTTTT.

The chain uses TRBV18 and TRBJ2-2; D remains ambiguous. Looked up from germline, CDR1 is KGHSH and CDR2 is LQKENI. Trimming removed 2 bases from V and 2 bases from J, with 0 bases in between. The CDR3 contains 12 residues. CDR3 in amino acids: CASSPNTGELFF. CDR3 in DNA: TGTGCCAGCTCACCAAACACCGGGGAGCTGTTTTTT.

V gene TRBV4-2 combines with J gene TRBJ2-7; D might be TRBD2 (6 bases). The germline V and J ends were trimmed by 5 bases and 0 bases, with 14 bases remaining between them. This CDR3 contains 15 residues. Germline CDR1 is LGHNA and CDR2 is YNFKEQ. The CDR3 nucleotides read TGTGCCAGCAGCGAGAATAGCGGAAACTCCTACGAGCAGTACTTC. Translating gives CASSENSGNSYEQYF.

This clone was counted only a few times. J is TRBJ1-1 and V is TRBV5-1; TRBD1 matches 8 bases. V was pared by 1 base and J by 1 base, with 6 bases of the junction left unmatched. The CDR3 length is 16 residues. CDR1 is SGHRS, CDR2 YFSETQ, per germline. The DNA for the CDR3 is TGCGCCAGCAGCTTGACAGGGGGGATGACGAACACTGAAGCTTTCTTT. It codes for CASSLTGGMTNTEAFF.

The chain couples TRBV4-1 to TRBJ2-3; no clear D gene. V was cut by 4 bases and J by 2 bases, with 19 bases left in between. The CDR3 runs to 17 residues. In germline, CDR1 is MGHRA, CDR2 YSYEKL. The CDR3 protein is CASSLEFTGRFTDTQYF. The DNA for the CDR3 is TGCGCCAGCAGCCTCGAATTTACGGGCAGGTTCACAGATACGCAGTATTTT.

The chain employs TRBV7-2 and TRBJ2-1; D call uncertain. Trimming shortened V by 1 base and J by 2 bases, and 6 bases separated the two germline ends. This CDR3 is built from 14 residues. CDR1 SGHTA and CDR2 FQGNSA come from the germline V gene. The CDR3 nucleotides read TGTGCCAGCAGCTTAGATTTGGCCTACAATGAGCAGTTCTTC. Translated, it gives CASSLDLAYNEQFF. Drawing the rest from reference TRBV7-2 and TRBJ2-1, the complete variable domain is GAGVSQSPSNKVTEKGKDVELRCDPISGHTALYWYRQSLGQGLEFLIYFQGNSAPDKSGLPSDRFSAERTGGSVSTLTIQRTQQEDSAVYLCASSLDLAYNEQFFGPGTRLTVL.

This clone is a singleton in its sample. The chain employs TRBV28 and TRBJ2-5, with TRBD1 identical over 9 bases. This CDR3 has 15 amino acids. V shed 4 bases and J 5 bases; nucleotides not matched to a gene: 8. CDR1 is MDHEN, CDR2 SYDVKM, per germline. The DNA of the CDR3 is TGTGCCAGCAGTTCCCACAGGGGGCAGGGGGAGACCCAGTACTTC. Protein product: CASSSHRGQGETQYF.

The chain has TRBV10-3 and TRBJ1-1; D may be TRBD1 (5 bases). This CDR3 is built from 14 residues. The germline V gene has CDR1 ENHRY and CDR2 SYGVKD. Trimming pared 6 bases from V and 4 bases from J, leaving 15 bases between. CDR3 DNA: TGTGCCATCAGGTGGGGGTCGGAGGGCACTGAAGCTTTCTTT. It encodes CAIRWGSEGTEAFF.

CDR3 in DNA: TGTGCCAGCAGTTTGAGCAGGGCCACTGAAGCTTTCTTT. It specifies CASSLSRATEAFF. The chain carries TRBV12-3 or TRBV12-4 and TRBJ1-1, with a tentative D call TRBD1 (5 bases). The CDR3 consists of 13 residues. Trimming shortened V by 3 bases and J by 4 bases, and 9 bases separated the two germline ends.

This clone was recorded only once. The V and J genes are TRBV7-2 and TRBJ2-5; 9 bases fit TRBD1. CDR1 and CDR2 from the germline V gene are SGHTA and FQGNSA. Germline trimming cut 4 bases from V and 3 bases from J; bases unmatched to any gene: 6. CDR3 length: 15 residues. The CDR3 loop reads CASSSTGTGKETQYF. In DNA form, the CDR3 reads TGTGCCAGCAGCTCGACCGGGACAGGGAAAGAGACCCAGTACTTC.

The chain carries TRBV29-1 and TRBJ2-4, with unresolved D. The CDR3 runs to 14 residues. V was pared by 5 bases and J by 1 base, with 12 bases between. CDR1 is SQVTM and CDR2 is ANQGSEA in the germline V gene. The CDR3 bases are TGCAGCGTTCCGGCCCCTGCTGCCAAAAACATTCAGTACTTC. As protein: CSVPAPAAKNIQYF.

This clone was detected only once. The chain carries TRBV15 and TRBJ2-5, with D perhaps matching TRBD2 (6 bases). CDR3 length: 14 residues. Germline V lookup: CDR1 LNHNV, CDR2 YYDKDF (reference sequence). V lost 4 bases and J 1 base, leaving 10 bases between the germline ends. This CDR3 reads CATSTREPQETQYF. CDR3 sequence (DNA): TGTGCCACCAGCACCCGGGAGCCCCAAGAGACCCAGTACTTC.

V usage is TRBV30 and J usage is TRBJ2-5, with D possibly TRBD2 on 6 matching bases. The germline gives CDR1 GTSNPN, CDR2 SVGIG (reference sequence). The CDR3 covers 12 residues. Trimming cost V 5 bases and J 5 bases, with 12 bases left between them. The CDR3 is CAWRRASETQYF. CDR3 nucleotides: TGTGCCTGGCGGAGGGCCTCGGAGACCCAGTACTTC.

Only a few counts were recorded for this clone. The chain recombines TRBV3-1 (or the pseudogene TRBV3-2) with TRBJ1-5; 11 bases are a match to TRBD1. V shed 4 bases and J 4 bases; nucleotides not matched to a gene: 3. Germline loops: CDR1 LGHDT, CDR2 YNNKEL (reference sequence). The CDR3 runs to 15 residues. The CDR3 DNA sequence: TGTGCCAGCAGCCGGGACAGGGGGGGGAATCAGCCCCAGCATTTT. It yields the protein CASSRDRGGNQPQHF.

This chain joins TRBV5-1 and TRBJ2-1, with unresolved D. This CDR3 has 14 residues. Looked up from germline, CDR1 is SGHRS and CDR2 is YFSETQ. Trimming shortened V by 3 bases and J by 3 bases, and 10 bases separated the two germline ends. The CDR3 DNA sequence: TGCGCCAGCAGCTACACGTCAAACTACAATGAGCAGTTCTTC. Translated, it gives CASSYTSNYNEQFF.

This clone was picked up a small number of times. The chain recombines TRBV30 with TRBJ2-7, with 7 bases lining up with TRBD1. Trimming removed 1 base from V and 3 bases from J; junction bases left unmatched: 3. Germline-derived CDR1 and CDR2 are GTSNPN and SVGIG (reference sequence). CDR3 size: 13 residues. The CDR3: CAWSDWTGYEQYF. The DNA of the CDR3 is TGTGCCTGGAGTGACTGGACAGGCTACGAGCAGTACTTC. Combining the CDR3 with reference TRBV30 and TRBJ2-7 gives the whole variable domain SQTIHQWPATLVQPVGSPLSLECTVEGTSNPNLYWYRQAAGRGLQLLFYSVGIGQISSEVPQNLSASRPQDRQFILSSKKLLLSDSGFYLCAWSDWTGYEQYFGPGTRLTVT.